Here is one T cell receptor (beta chain) with its context. Its target is unknown. The source of the sample is a study of a mutant IDH1 vaccine in newly diagnosed glioma. Study in general: Either 4-6 weeks after radiotherapy alone or alongside temozolomide, vaccination was begun.

Study-wide findings and caveats: Pseudoprogression appears to have had no connection to changes in top peripheral T cell clonotypes.

V lost 1 base and J 7 bases, leaving 5 bases between the germline ends. The CDR3 consists of 13 residues. Looked up from germline, CDR1 is SGHTA and CDR2 is FQGNSA. Measured with immunoSEQ multiplex PCR; TCRdb has only the in-frame clones, and not every one. The sample has 25,000 to 30,000 clones, about 90% seen once. Time point defined: week 5, during vaccination. A single vaccine dose contained 300 ug of mutant IDH1 20-mer peptide, and topical imiquimod was used with it. This sequence originates from a woman aged 40 to 50 with glioma. Some clones in this sample may be carry-over from other donors' samples. The source was peripheral blood mononuclear cells (PBMCs), collected from a glioma patient whose treatment included an IDH1 peptide vaccine. The gene calls are TRBV7-2 and TRBJ1-6; D gene unclear. The CDR3 DNA is TGTGCCAGCAGCTTAGAGCGAAATTCACCCCTCCACTTT. This translates into CASSLERNSPLHF.